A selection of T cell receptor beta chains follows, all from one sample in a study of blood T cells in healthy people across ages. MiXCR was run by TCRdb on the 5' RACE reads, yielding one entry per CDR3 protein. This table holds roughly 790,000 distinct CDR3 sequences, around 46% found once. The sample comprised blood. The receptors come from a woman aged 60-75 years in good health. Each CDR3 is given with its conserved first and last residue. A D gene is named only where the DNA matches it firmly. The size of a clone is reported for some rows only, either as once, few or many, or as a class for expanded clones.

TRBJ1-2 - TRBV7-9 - CASIAQDSYGYTF TGTGCCAGCATCGCACAAGATTCTTATGGCTACACCTTC
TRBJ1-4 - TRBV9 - CASSVVAGDEKLFF TGTGCCAGCAGCGTAGTCGCAGGGGACGAAAAACTGTTTTTT
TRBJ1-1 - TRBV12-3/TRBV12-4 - CASSDGERGTEAFF TGTGCCAGCAGTGACGGGGAGCGGGGGACTGAAGCTTTCTTT
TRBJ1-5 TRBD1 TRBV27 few CASSLEAQGNQPQHF TGTGCCAGCAGTTTAGAAGCACAGGGGAATCAGCCCCAGCATTTT
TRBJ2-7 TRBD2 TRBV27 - CASSLSGLAGHEQYF TGTGCCAGCAGTTTATCGGGACTAGCGGGCCACGAGCAGTACTTC
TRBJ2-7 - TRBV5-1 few CASSRDKNYEQYF TGCGCCAGCAGCAGGGACAAAAACTACGAGCAGTACTTC
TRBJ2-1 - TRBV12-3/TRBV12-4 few CASSPGSVGKQFF TGTGCCAGCAGCCCCGGATCGGTGGGTAAGCAGTTCTTC
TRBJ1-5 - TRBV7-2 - CASSPGEDQPQHF TGTGCCAGCAGCCCAGGGGAGGATCAGCCCCAGCATTTT
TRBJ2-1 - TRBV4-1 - CASSPRSGFNEQFF TGCGCCAGCAGCCCTAGGTCTGGTTTCAATGAGCAGTTCTTC
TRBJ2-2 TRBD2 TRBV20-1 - CSARTSGSLGTGELFF TGCAGTGCTAGGACTAGCGGGAGTTTAGGAACCGGGGAGCTGTTTTTT
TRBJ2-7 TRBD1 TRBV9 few CASNRPGQGYNEQYF TGTGCCAGCAACCGACCGGGACAGGGCTACAATGAGCAGTACTTC
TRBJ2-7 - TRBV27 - CASSWGRGPSYEQYF TGTGCCAGCAGCTGGGGACGGGGTCCCTCCTACGAGCAGTACTTC
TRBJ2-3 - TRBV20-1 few CSAREVTDTQYF TGCAGTGCTAGGGAGGTGACAGATACGCAGTATTTT
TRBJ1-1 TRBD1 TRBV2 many CASSQQGTTEAFF TGTGCCAGCAGTCAACAGGGGACCACTGAAGCTTTCTTT
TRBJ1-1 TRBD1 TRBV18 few CASSPPGQQDTEAFF TGTGCCAGCTCACCACCGGGACAGCAGGACACTGAAGCTTTCTTT
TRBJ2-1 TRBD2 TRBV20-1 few CSASELAGQFF TGCAGTGCTAGCGAACTAGCGGGGCAGTTCTTC
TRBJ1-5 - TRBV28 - CASRPQGSNQPQHF TGTGCCAGCAGGCCTCAGGGTAGCAATCAGCCCCAGCATTTT
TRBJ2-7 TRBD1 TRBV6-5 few CASSYARGDRAYEQYF TGTGCCAGCAGTTACGCCAGAGGGGACAGGGCCTACGAGCAGTACTTC
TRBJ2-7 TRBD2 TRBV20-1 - CSAIAGGRYNEQYF TGCAGTGCAATAGCGGGGGGCCGATACAATGAGCAGTACTTC
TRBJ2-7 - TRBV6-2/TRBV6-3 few CASTLDGGSYEQYF TGTGCCAGCACCCTGGACGGTGGCTCCTACGAGCAGTACTTC
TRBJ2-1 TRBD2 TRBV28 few CASRLRATSGMYEQFF TGTGCCAGCAGATTGAGGGCGACTAGCGGGATGTATGAGCAGTTCTTC
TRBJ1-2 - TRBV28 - CASSPWTVFGYTF TGTGCCAGCAGTCCATGGACAGTGTTCGGCTACACCTTC
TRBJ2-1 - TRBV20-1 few CSAVRGSGYNEQFF TGCAGTGCTGTCCGGGGTAGCGGCTACAATGAGCAGTTCTTC
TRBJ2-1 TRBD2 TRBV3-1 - CASSQEGAGGEQFF TGTGCCAGCAGCCAAGAGGGGGCGGGGGGTGAGCAGTTCTTC
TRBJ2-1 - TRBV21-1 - CASSKGTSSYNEQFF TGTGCCAGCAGCAAAGGGACTAGTTCCTACAATGAGCAGTTCTTC
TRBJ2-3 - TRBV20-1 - CSGRLDTDTQYF TGCAGTGGCCGGTTGGACACAGATACGCAGTATTTT
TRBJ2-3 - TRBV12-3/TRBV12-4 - CASRQTSGPDTQYF TGTGCCAGCAGACAAACTAGTGGGCCAGATACGCAGTATTTT
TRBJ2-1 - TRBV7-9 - CASRGSGSFYNEQFF TGTGCCAGCAGGGGGAGCGGGTCTTTCTACAATGAGCAGTTCTTC
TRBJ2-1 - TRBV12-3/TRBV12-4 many CASISRDSYNEQFF TGTGCCAGCATCTCGAGGGACTCCTACAATGAGCAGTTCTTC
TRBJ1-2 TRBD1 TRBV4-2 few CASSHGEPGQGDYTF TGTGCCAGCAGCCATGGAGAACCGGGACAGGGAGACTACACCTTC
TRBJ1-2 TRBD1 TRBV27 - CASSTRGTGLNCGYTF TGTGCCAGCAGTACACGCGGGACAGGGCTAAACTGTGGCTACACCTTC
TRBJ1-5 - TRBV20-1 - CSASGDTNQPQHF TGCAGTGCTAGCGGCGACACCAATCAGCCCCAGCATTTT
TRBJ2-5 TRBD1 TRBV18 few CASSTGTGDGGEQYF TGTGCCAGCTCAACTGGGACAGGGGATGGAGGTGAGCAGTACTTC
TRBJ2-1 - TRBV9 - CAGSVALGLNYEQFF TGTGCCGGCAGCGTAGCCTTAGGGCTAAACTACGAGCAGTTCTTC
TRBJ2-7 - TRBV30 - CAWSRDGGSTQYF TGTGCCTGGAGTAGGGATGGGGGTAGCACCCAGTACTTC
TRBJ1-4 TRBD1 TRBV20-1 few CSARDATGGDEKLFF TGCAGTGCTAGAGACGCAACAGGGGGTGATGAAAAACTGTTTTTT
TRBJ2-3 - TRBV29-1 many CSVEGQSDTQYF TGCAGCGTTGAAGGACAGTCAGATACGCAGTATTTT
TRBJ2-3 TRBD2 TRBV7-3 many CASSLTWGGGLPSSTDTQYF TGTGCCAGCAGCTTAACGTGGGGCGGGGGGTTGCCTTCTAGCACAGATACGCAGTATTTT
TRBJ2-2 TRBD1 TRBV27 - CASSLWGQGAAGELFF TGTGCCAGCAGTTTATGGGGACAGGGGGCGGCCGGGGAGCTGTTTTTT
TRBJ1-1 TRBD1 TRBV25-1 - CASSDSTGWDTEAFF TGTGCCAGCAGTGATTCGACAGGGTGGGACACTGAAGCTTTCTTT
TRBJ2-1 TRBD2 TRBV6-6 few CASSRASGNNEQFF TGTGCCAGCAGCCGGGCTAGCGGAAATAATGAGCAGTTCTTC
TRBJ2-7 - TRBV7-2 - CASSLDGKRREQYF TGTGCCAGCAGCTTAGACGGGAAAAGAAGGGAGCAGTACTTC
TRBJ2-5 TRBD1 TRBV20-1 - CSAQVGTGRETQYF TGCAGTGCACAGGTCGGGACAGGGCGTGAGACCCAGTACTTC
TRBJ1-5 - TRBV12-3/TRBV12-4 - CASIFGTLGGDQPQHF TGTGCCAGCATTTTTGGGACTCTGGGGGGGGATCAGCCCCAGCATTTT
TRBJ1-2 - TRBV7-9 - CASSLAWGDSYGYTF TGTGCCAGCAGCTTAGCGTGGGGGGATTCCTATGGCTACACCTTC
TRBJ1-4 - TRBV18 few CASSPRDYGEKLFF TGTGCCAGCTCACCTCGGGACTATGGTGAAAAACTGTTTTTT
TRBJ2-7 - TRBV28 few CASSFHSTYEQYF TGTGCCAGCAGTTTTCACTCTACCTACGAGCAGTACTTC
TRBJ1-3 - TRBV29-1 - CSVEQDRTGNTIYF TGCAGCGTTGAACAAGATAGAACTGGAAACACCATATATTTT
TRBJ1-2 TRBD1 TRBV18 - CASSPDTQGNYGYTF TGTGCCAGCTCACCAGATACACAGGGGAACTATGGCTACACCTTC
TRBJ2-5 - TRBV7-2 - CASSFTLDETQYF TGTGCCAGCAGCTTCACCTTGGACGAGACCCAGTACTTC
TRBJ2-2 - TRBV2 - CASSGSNGELFF TGTGCCAGCAGTGGATCAAACGGGGAGCTGTTTTTT